This TCR beta chain was captured in a study of T cells in Graves' hyperthyroidism and ophthalmopathy. Hyperthyroidism patients were newly diagnosed, had disease duration under 2 months, and were aged 18 to 65 years. A word on this clonotype: Since a much larger clone is just one base distant, this may be a read error.

There were TCR beta CDR3 regions amplified from RNA transcripts. The primer set for the first-round RT-PCR of the TCR CDR3 was HTBI. TCRdb redid the calling of the multiplex PCR reads with MiXCR, one entry per CDR3 protein. The table has 600,000 to 800,000 distinct CDR3 sequences, just over 35% seen once. The V end was cut by 6 bases, the J end by 11 bases, with 17 bases between. The CDR3 loop spans 13 amino acids. Germline loops: CDR1 ENHRY, CDR2 SYGVKD. The TCR originated in a middle-aged woman with Graves' hyperthyroidism. The material sequenced was blood. V usage is TRBV10-3 and J usage is TRBJ1-3; tentatively, D is TRBD1 (5 bases). The DNA for the CDR3 is TGTGCCATCAGGAGAACGACGGACACTCCCATATATTTT. Translating it yields CAIRRTTDTPIYF.